The rows below give T cell receptor beta chains drawn from one sample of a study of radiotherapy plus CTLA-4 blockade in lung cancer. Assay: immunoSEQ multiplex PCR; the TCRdb copy retains only in-frame clones and omits some. The repertoire holds 65,000 to 95,000 clones, with roughly 86% as singletons. The source material was peripheral blood, sampled from a patient treated with radiotherapy plus ipilimumab. The receptors come from a human donor with non-small cell lung cancer who had stable disease on radiotherapy plus ipilimumab. CDR3s include the opening cysteine and the closing phenylalanine or tryptophan. The D gene is left open where the match is weak. Expanded clones are given a class, and other clones once, few, many or no size at all.

d_call j_call clone_size v_call cdr3_aa cdr3_nt
. TRBJ2-7 . TRBV6-5 CASSESGNHYEQYF TGTGCCAGCAGTGAGAGCGGAAACCACTACGAGCAGTACTTC
TRBD2 TRBJ2-1 . TRBV13 CASSLPGLAGLEQFF TGTGCCAGCAGCTTGCCGGGACTAGCGGGACTTGAGCAGTTCTTC
TRBD2 TRBJ2-1 once TRBV11-3 CASSLRGAGGYNEQFF TGTGCCAGCAGCCTCCGTGGAGCGGGAGGGTACAATGAGCAGTTCTTC
. TRBJ2-3 . TRBV5-1 CASSPLRGGSGTDTQYF TGCGCCAGCAGCCCATTACGTGGGGGTAGCGGCACAGATACGCAGTATTTT
. TRBJ1-2 few TRBV6-4 CASSEGGGGYTF TGTGCCAGCAGTGAAGGAGGGGGGGGCTACACCTTC
. TRBJ1-4 . TRBV28 CASSFFEKLFF TGTGCCAGCAGTTTCTTTGAAAAACTGTTTTTT
. TRBJ2-7 . TRBV30 CAWSVGGIGYEQYF TGTGCCTGGAGTGTAGGGGGGATCGGCTACGAGCAGTACTTC
TRBD2 TRBJ2-3 once TRBV9 CASSVFSTSGRGEIDTQYF TGTGCCAGCAGCGTATTCTCGACTAGCGGGAGGGGAGAGATAGATACGCAGTATTTT
TRBD2 TRBJ2-7 . TRBV10-1 CASRVTSEPEKQYF TGCGCCAGCAGGGTGACTAGCGAGCCTGAAAAGCAGTACTTC
. TRBJ2-1 . TRBV9 CASSAGSGPRSSYNEQFF TGTGCCAGCAGCGCCGGATCCGGACCGAGAAGCTCCTACAATGAGCAGTTCTTC
. TRBJ2-5 . TRBV5-5 CASSLLANQETQYF TGTGCCAGCAGCCTGCTAGCGAACCAAGAGACCCAGTACTTC
. TRBJ2-2 . TRBV7-6 CASSPGHRPNTGELFF TGTGCCAGCAGCCCGGGGCACAGGCCGAACACCGGGGAGCTGTTTTTT
. TRBJ2-7 . TRBV7-3 CASSLKVDYEQYF TGTGCCAGCAGCTTAAAGGTAGACTACGAGCAGTACTTC
TRBD2 TRBJ2-1 . TRBV5-6 CASSLRWGGLNEQFF TGTGCCAGCAGCTTGAGGTGGGGGGGTCTGAATGAGCAGTTCTTC
TRBD2 TRBJ2-1 . TRBV7-6 CASSPRGGGANEQFF TGTGCCAGCAGCCCCCGAGGCGGGGGGGCGAATGAGCAGTTCTTC
TRBD2 TRBJ2-7 . TRBV6-5 CASSYVLAEPYEQYF TGTGCCAGCAGTTACGTTCTAGCGGAGCCTTACGAGCAGTACTTC
. TRBJ1-3 . TRBV28 CASSETGNSGNTIYF TGTGCCAGCAGCGAGACAGGCAACTCTGGAAACACCATATATTTT
. TRBJ2-7 . TRBV6-1 CASRRTGTSRYEQYF TGTGCCAGCAGGAGGACCGGGACAAGCCGCTACGAGCAGTACTTC
. TRBJ2-5 . TRBV11-2 CASSLDRNLKETQYF TGTGCCAGCAGCTTAGATCGGAATCTAAAAGAGACCCAGTACTTC
TRBD2 TRBJ2-1 . TRBV6-5 CASAGLAGGRMFF TGTGCCAGCGCAGGACTAGCGGGAGGGAGGATGTTCTTC
. TRBJ2-2 . TRBV10-3 CAISARPENTGELFF TGTGCCATCAGTGCCCGTCCGGAGAACACCGGGGAGCTGTTTTTT
TRBD1 TRBJ1-1 . TRBV29-1 CSVLRDRVGTEAFF TGCAGCGTCCTCCGGGACAGGGTGGGCACTGAAGCTTTCTTT
TRBD1 TRBJ1-4 once TRBV16 CASSRVPTGALNEKLFF TGTGCCAGCAGCCGAGTGCCGACAGGGGCCCTTAATGAAAAACTGTTTTTT
TRBD2 TRBJ2-2 . TRBV4-2 CASSQSGRSGELFF TGTGCCAGCAGCCAAAGCGGGAGATCCGGGGAGCTGTTTTTT
TRBD2 TRBJ2-1 . TRBV28 CASSVGAGAYNEQFF TGTGCCAGCAGTGTGGGAGCGGGAGCCTACAATGAGCAGTTCTTC
. TRBJ2-3 . TRBV27 CASSLLGRGDTQYF TGTGCCAGCAGTTTATTGGGGCGCGGGGATACGCAGTATTTT
. TRBJ2-2 . TRBV7-6 CASTNQGNTGELFF TGTGCCAGCACCAACCAGGGAAACACCGGGGAGCTGTTTTTT
. TRBJ2-7 . TRBV15 CATSSLLRGPTYEQYF TGTGCCACCAGCAGCCTCTTAAGAGGGCCCACCTACGAGCAGTACTTC
. TRBJ1-3 few TRBV4-1 CASSQAALGLSTIYF TGCGCCAGCAGCCAAGCCGCTCTGGGTTTGTCGACCATATATTTT
. TRBJ2-1 . TRBV7-9 CASSLVGVNNEQFF TGTGCCAGCAGCTTAGTGGGGGTAAACAATGAGCAGTTCTTC
. TRBJ1-6 . TRBV11-2 CASSTQGTNSPLHF TGTGCCAGCAGCACCCAGGGGACGAATTCACCCCTCCACTTT
. TRBJ2-2 . TRBV6-1 CASSLLLGGPGELFF TGTGCCAGCAGCCTGCTGTTAGGAGGCCCCGGGGAGCTGTTTTTT
TRBD1 TRBJ1-2 . TRBV30 CAWSGGQAFYGYTF TGTGCCTGGAGTGGCGGACAGGCCTTCTATGGCTACACCTTC
TRBD1 TRBJ1-2 . TRBV11-2 CASSLDVRGQVYGYTF TGTGCCAGCAGCTTAGATGTCAGGGGACAGGTCTATGGCTACACCTTC
. TRBJ2-7 . TRBV5-1 CASREGPSSYEQYF TGCGCCAGCAGGGAGGGGCCAAGCTCCTACGAGCAGTACTTC
TRBD2 TRBJ2-3 . TRBV5-4 CASISGGGSDTDTQYF TGTGCCAGCATTTCCGGAGGCGGGAGCGACACAGATACGCAGTATTTT
. TRBJ1-5 few TRBV28 CASSLGMAQHF TGTGCCAGCAGTTTAGGCATGGCCCAGCATTTT
. TRBJ1-2 . TRBV20-1 CRARAGNGYTF TGCAGGGCCCGGGCGGGCAATGGCTACACCTTC
TRBD1 TRBJ1-1 . TRBV9 CASSGTGGWGTEAFF TGTGCCAGCAGCGGGACAGGGGGCTGGGGCACTGAAGCTTTCTTT
TRBD1 TRBJ2-7 . TRBV28 CASSNTGGPYEQYF TGTGCCAGCAGTAATACAGGGGGACCCTACGAGCAGTACTTC
TRBD2 TRBJ2-2 few TRBV5-4 CASSPTSGRASGELFF TGTGCCAGCAGCCCTACTAGCGGGAGGGCCTCTGGGGAGCTGTTTTTT
. TRBJ2-1 . TRBV14 CASSQDRGGDYNEQFF TGTGCCAGCAGCCAAGATCGGGGCGGGGATTACAATGAGCAGTTCTTC
. TRBJ1-5 few TRBV7-8 CASSLFRAPTPSNQPQHF TGTGCCAGCAGCTTATTTCGCGCACCCACCCCTAGCAATCAGCCCCAGCATTTT
. TRBJ2-1 few TRBV2 CASIKGLTGEQFF TGTGCCAGCATAAAGGGATTAACGGGTGAGCAGTTCTTC
TRBD1 TRBJ1-3 . TRBV28 CASRPRGGQGSGNTIYF TGTGCCAGCAGACCCAGGGGTGGACAGGGCTCTGGAAACACCATATATTTT
TRBD1 TRBJ2-7 . TRBV19 CASSTRPGQGASYEQYF TGTGCCAGTAGTACGAGACCGGGACAGGGGGCTTCCTACGAGCAGTACTTC
TRBD1 TRBJ1-5 . TRBV7-9 CASSLGGGVSNQPQHF TGTGCCAGCAGCTTAGGAGGGGGCGTTAGCAATCAGCCCCAGCATTTT
. TRBJ2-7 . TRBV11-2 CASSLASNSEYEQYF TGTGCCAGCAGCTTAGCGTCCAATTCAGAGTACGAGCAGTACTTC
. TRBJ2-1 once TRBV29-1 CSVTGGRTVLGNEQFF TGCAGCGTTACGGGGGGAAGGACAGTGTTAGGGAATGAGCAGTTCTTC